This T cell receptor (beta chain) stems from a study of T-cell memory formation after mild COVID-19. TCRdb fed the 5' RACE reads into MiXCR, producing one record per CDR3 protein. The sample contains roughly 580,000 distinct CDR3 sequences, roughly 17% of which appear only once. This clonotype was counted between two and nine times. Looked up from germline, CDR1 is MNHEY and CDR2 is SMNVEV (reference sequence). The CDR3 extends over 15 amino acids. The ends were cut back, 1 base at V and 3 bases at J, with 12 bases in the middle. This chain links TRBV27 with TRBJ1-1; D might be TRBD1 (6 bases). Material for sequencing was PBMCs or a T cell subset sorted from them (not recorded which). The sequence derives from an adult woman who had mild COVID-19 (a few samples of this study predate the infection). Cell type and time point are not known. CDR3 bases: TGTGCCAGCAGTTTATTAGGGGGGGTGGACACTGAAGCTTTCTTT. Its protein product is CASSLLGGVDTEAFF.